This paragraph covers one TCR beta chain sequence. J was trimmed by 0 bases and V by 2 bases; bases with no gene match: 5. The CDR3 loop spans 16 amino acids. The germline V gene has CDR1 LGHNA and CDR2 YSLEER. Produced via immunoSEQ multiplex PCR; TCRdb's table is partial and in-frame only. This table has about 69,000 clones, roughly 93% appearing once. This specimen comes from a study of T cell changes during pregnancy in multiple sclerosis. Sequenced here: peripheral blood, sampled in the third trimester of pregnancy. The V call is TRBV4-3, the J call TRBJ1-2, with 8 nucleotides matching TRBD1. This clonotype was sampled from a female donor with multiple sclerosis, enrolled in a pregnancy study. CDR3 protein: CASSQRTGMANYGYTF. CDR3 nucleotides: TGCGCCAGCAGCCAAAGGACAGGGATGGCTAACTATGGCTACACCTTC.